These 10 T cell receptor beta chains were all obtained from the same sample, sequenced in a study of beta chain features in type 1 diabetes. All of the isolated RNA was reverse transcribed, so expressed TCRB transcripts were sequenced. The data were produced by immunoSEQ multiplex PCR, yet TCRdb's version contains in-frame clones alone and is incomplete. The table has 300,000 to 450,000 clones, around an eighth seen once. Sequenced material: naive CD4+ T cells from blood. Every receptor here comes from a man aged 18 to 35 in good health.

This clone was seen only a few times. The chain employs TRBV2 and TRBJ1-5, with D perhaps matching TRBD1 (6 bases). The CDR3 runs 15 residues. V lost 4 bases and J 0 bases, leaving 10 bases between the germline ends. CDR1 and CDR2 from the germline V gene are SNHLY and FYNNEI. In nucleotides, the CDR3 is TGTGCCAGCAGTGGCAGGACAGATAGCAATCAGCCCCAGCATTTT. Translating gives CASSGRTDSNQPQHF.

This clone turned up a few times. The V gene is TRBV9, the J gene TRBJ2-2; 9 nucleotides line up with TRBD1. With V trimmed by 3 bases and J by 6 bases, 6 bases remained unmatched. This CDR3 region has 15 residues. Germline assignment: CDR1 SGDLS and CDR2 YYNGEE. In nucleotides, the CDR3 is TGTGCCAGCAGCGCTAAGGGACAGGGCGCCGGGGAGCTGTTTTTT. This codes for CASSAKGQGAGELFF.

This chain links TRBV7-6 with TRBJ2-7, with 7 bases identical to TRBD2. Germline loops: CDR1 SGHVS, CDR2 FNYEAQ. The length of the CDR3 is 14 residues. Trimming at V came to 5 bases and at J to 6 bases, leaving 10 bases not matched to a gene. Here the CDR3 reads CASSPGGDYTEQYF. Written as DNA, the CDR3 is TGTGCCAGCAGCCCGGGTGGGGACTACACCGAGCAGTACTTC.

This clone has more than one count but fewer than ten. This chain connects TRBV28 to TRBJ1-2, with TRBD1 matching 7 bases. This CDR3 has 15 amino acids. The germline gives CDR1 MDHEN, CDR2 SYDVKM. Trimming cost V 7 bases and J 2 bases; bases outside gene matches: 10. The CDR3 nucleotides read TGTGCCAGCATTCCGGGACAGAGACTGAACTATGGCTACACCTTC. Residues: CASIPGQRLNYGYTF.

This clone occurred a few times. The V gene is TRBV30, the J gene TRBJ2-7, with 13 bases aligning to TRBD2. V was clipped by 0 bases and J by 11 bases; unmatched bases: 13. Germline V gene lookup returns CDR1 GTSNPN and CDR2 SVGIG (reference sequence). There are 16 residues in the CDR3. CDR3 in DNA: TGTGCCTGGAGTGTACGAAGGACTAGCGGGAGTCGGACCAAGTACTTC. Its protein is CAWSVRRTSGSRTKYF.

The genes are TRBV9 and TRBJ1-2, with D possibly TRBD1 on 5 matching bases. The CDR3 has 18 residues. V lost 4 bases and J 2 bases, leaving 24 bases between the germline ends. Germline V CDR1 and CDR2: SGDLS, YYNGEE. The CDR3 DNA sequence: TGTGCCAGCAGCCCGAGGGATGGGGACTTCTCTTCAAACTATGGCTACACCTTC. This sequence encodes CASSPRDGDFSSNYGYTF.

This clone appeared a few times. The CDR3 here is CASSSKGGLAGKQDTQYF. The CDR3 nucleotides read TGTGCCAGCAGCTCGAAAGGGGGACTAGCGGGGAAACAAGATACGCAGTATTTT. V is TRBV11-3 and J is TRBJ2-3; 13 nucleotides match TRBD2. The length of the CDR3 is 18 residues. Trimming at V came to 4 bases and at J to 5 bases, leaving 12 bases not matched to a gene. Per germline, CDR1 SGHNT and CDR2 YENEEA.

This clone has a handful of counts. The rearrangement links TRBV4-1 to TRBJ2-7; 9 positions agree with TRBD1. CDR1 MGHRA and CDR2 YSYEKL come from the germline V gene. Trimming removed 3 bases from V and 6 bases from J; junction bases left unmatched: 6. This CDR3 is 14 amino acids long. DNA for the CDR3: TGCGCCAGCAGCCAGCCCGGGACAGGGACCGAGCAGTACTTC. It codes for CASSQPGTGTEQYF.

This clone was recorded a few times. The V call is TRBV2, the J call TRBJ2-3; D not resolved. Germline CDR1 reads SNHLY; CDR2 reads FYNNEI. V was pared by 8 bases and J by 1 base, with 13 bases between. The CDR3 length is 14 residues. DNA of the CDR3: TGTGCCAGCGGCCGACAACAACGCACAGATACGCAGTATTTT. This translates into CASGRQQRTDTQYF.

The chain is built from TRBV5-1 and TRBJ2-5; 7 bases align to TRBD2. Trimming cost V 2 bases and J 2 bases; bases outside gene matches: 6. CDR3 length: 15 amino acids. In germline, CDR1 is SGHRS, CDR2 YFSETQ. This chain's CDR3 is CASSLQLALQETQYF. As DNA, the CDR3 is TGCGCCAGCAGCTTACAACTAGCGCTACAAGAGACCCAGTACTTC.